A single sample is the source of the 27 T cell receptor beta chains below, sequenced in a study of cytomegalovirus exposure and HLA in healthy donors. The primer mix had 60 Vbeta and 13 Jbeta primers. Profiled with immunoSEQ multiplex PCR; TCRdb holds only in-frame clones, not every one. The sample has 150,000 to 180,000 clones; approximately 74% are singletons. Sequencing was carried out using PBMCs. The receptors were sampled from a young man in good health and CMV-seronegative.

This chain joins TRBV4-1 and TRBJ2-7, with D perhaps TRBD2 (5 bases). V dropped 4 bases and J dropped 0 bases, with 10 bases sitting between them. Germline V gene sequence: CDR1 MGHRA, CDR2 YSYEKL. The CDR3 is made up of 14 amino acids. As DNA, the CDR3 is TGCGCCAGCAGCCCCGGGGAGAGCTCCTACGAGCAGTACTTC. It encodes CASSPGESSYEQYF.

CDR3 bases: TGTGCCAGCAGTTTATTCAGGGGGAACACTGAAGCTTTCTTT. Encoded protein: CASSLFRGNTEAFF. The chain joins TRBV28 to TRBJ1-1, with D possibly being TRBD1 (6 bases). Germline-derived CDR1 and CDR2 are MDHEN and SYDVKM. V dropped 1 base and J dropped 1 base, with 7 bases sitting between them. This CDR3 comprises 14 residues. Variable domain in full (rest from reference TRBV28 and TRBJ1-1): DVKVTQSSRYLVKRTGEKVFLECVQDMDHENMFWYRQDPGLGLRLIYFSYDVKMKEKGDIPEGYSVSREKKERFSLILESASTNQTSMYLCASSLFRGNTEAFFGQGTRLTVV.

A few counts support this clone. This sequence joins TRBV2 and TRBJ1-3; a weak D match, TRBD1 (6 bases). Per the germline V gene, CDR1 is SNHLY and CDR2 is FYNNEI. V lost 6 bases and J 0 bases, leaving 21 bases between the germline ends. This CDR3 has 18 residues. The CDR3 sequence is CASRTLPGQNASGNTIYF. DNA for the CDR3: TGTGCCAGCAGGACCCTCCCGGGACAAAATGCCTCTGGAAACACCATATATTTT.

This rearrangement joins TRBV4-3 to TRBJ1-3, with D maybe TRBD1 (5 bases). CDR1 is LGHNA, CDR2 YSLEER, per germline. The germline V and J ends were trimmed by 0 bases and 6 bases, with 18 bases remaining between them. The CDR3 consists of 17 residues. The CDR3 DNA reads as TGCGCCAGCAGCCAAGATCGTAACCAGGGTGGTGCAAACACCATATATTTT. Protein: CASSQDRNQGGANTIYF.

This clone was counted only a few times. V gene TRBV6-1 combines with J gene TRBJ1-2; D is undetermined. The CDR3 length is 16 residues. The V end lost 0 bases, the J end lost 4 bases, and 15 bases lay between the germline ends. Per the germline V gene, CDR1 is MNHNS and CDR2 is SASEGT. The CDR3 coding sequence is TGTGCCAGCAGTGAAGCGGAAAGGGAGGATGGCTATGGCTACACCTTC. This translates into CASSEAEREDGYGYTF.

The chain carries TRBV27 and TRBJ1-6; 9 bases match TRBD1. The CDR3 runs to 16 residues. After removal of 5 bases from V and 6 bases from J, the junction contained 8 bases not matched to a gene. The V gene's germline CDR1 is MNHEY and CDR2 SMNVEV (reference sequence). The CDR3 reads CASSLRGTGSNSPLHF. CDR3 nucleotide sequence: TGTGCCAGCAGTCTCAGGGGGACAGGGTCTAATTCACCCCTCCACTTT.

The chain joins TRBV9 to TRBJ2-3, with TRBD2 as a possible D gene (7 bases). Trimming pared 0 bases from V and 4 bases from J, leaving 15 bases between. CDR1 and CDR2 (germline): SGDLS, YYNGEE. The CDR3 consists of 16 residues. Here the CDR3 reads CASSVEGGALSDTQYF. The CDR3 DNA is TGTGCCAGCAGCGTAGAGGGGGGGGCGCTTTCAGATACGCAGTATTTT.

The CDR3 nucleotides are TGTGCCAGCAGCCAACAGGGTAATCAGCCCCAGCATTTT. Amino acids: CASSQQGNQPQHF. The chain carries TRBV4-2 and TRBJ1-5; maybe TRBD1 (5 bases). The germline V and J ends were trimmed by 2 bases and 4 bases, with 6 bases remaining between them. CDR1 and CDR2 (germline): LGHNA, YNFKEQ. The CDR3 covers 13 residues.

The V and J genes are TRBV5-1 and TRBJ2-6, with D unclear. V was shortened by 4 bases and J by 3 bases, with 11 bases between the two germline ends. The V gene's germline CDR1 is SGHRS and CDR2 YFSETQ. This CDR3 region has 15 residues. In DNA form, the CDR3 reads TGCGCCAGCAGCCTGCTGGGCGATGGGGCCAACGTCCTGACTTTC. This gives the protein CASSLLGDGANVLTF.

The chain carries TRBV28 and TRBJ2-7, with 10 bases lining up with TRBD1. Trimming at V came to 5 bases and at J to 6 bases, leaving 10 bases not matched to a gene. The CDR3 is 15 amino acids. The germline V gene encodes CDR1 MDHEN and CDR2 SYDVKM. CDR3 sequence reads: CASSTSGTGDFEQYF. The CDR3 DNA reads TGTGCCAGCAGTACCTCCGGGACAGGGGATTTCGAGCAGTACTTC.

This clone was seen a single time. The rearrangement uses TRBV7-9 and TRBJ1-4, with 10 bases lining up with TRBD1. Germline loops: CDR1 SEHNR, CDR2 FQNEAQ (reference sequence). CDR3 length equals 14 residues. V gave up 5 bases and J gave up 6 bases; unmatched junction bases: 3. The DNA of the CDR3 is TGTGCCAGCAGCCGAGGACAGGGGGATGAAAAACTGTTTTTT. As protein: CASSRGQGDEKLFF.

This chain links TRBV29-1 with TRBJ1-6; 8 bases are shared with TRBD1. CDR1 is SQVTM, CDR2 ANQGSEA, per germline. The CDR3 has 14 residues. Trimming removed 5 bases from V and 10 bases from J; junction bases left unmatched: 10. As DNA, the CDR3 is TGCAGCGTTTCTCAGGGGGCAGCTAACTCACCCCTCCACTTT. Residues: CSVSQGAANSPLHF.

V and J are TRBV28 and TRBJ1-2, with D perhaps matching TRBD1 (6 bases). This CDR3 has 14 amino acids. Germline assignment: CDR1 MDHEN and CDR2 SYDVKM. The V gene lost 8 bases and the J gene lost 4 bases, with 17 bases spanning the gap. The CDR3 spells CASATTGLGYGYTF. As DNA, the CDR3 is TGTGCCAGCGCTACAACAGGGTTGGGCTATGGCTACACCTTC.

This clone was detected once. This chain links TRBV6-1 with TRBJ1-6; D not certain. Germline CDR1 is MNHNS and CDR2 is SASEGT. CDR3 length: 13 residues. V was pared by 1 base and J by 9 bases, with 7 bases between. The DNA for the CDR3 is TGTGCCAGCAGTGAAGTGGGCGTTTCACCCCTCCACTTT. Translation: CASSEVGVSPLHF.

This clone was picked up a small number of times. This chain joins TRBV19 and TRBJ2-1; 10 positions match TRBD2. Germline CDR1 LNHDA, CDR2 SQIVND (reference sequence). The CDR3 runs 15 residues. V dropped 4 bases and J dropped 7; count of bases not matched to a gene: 7. The CDR3 DNA reads as TGTGCCAGTAGTACTAGCGGGGGAGGATTGAATGAGCAGTTCTTC. Its protein is CASSTSGGGLNEQFF.

V and J are TRBV25-1 and TRBJ2-3, with 9 nucleotides matching TRBD2. CDR1 and CDR2 (germline): MGHDK, SYGVNS. V was clipped by 4 bases and J by 2 bases; unmatched bases: 4. The length of the CDR3 is 15 residues. CDR3 in amino acids: CASSGSGGYTDTQYF. The CDR3, as DNA: TGTGCCAGCAGTGGTAGCGGGGGCTACACAGATACGCAGTATTTT.

The chain has TRBV7-9 and TRBJ1-4; 10 positions agree with TRBD1. This CDR3 is built from 19 residues. The germline gives CDR1 SEHNR, CDR2 FQNEAQ (reference sequence). V gave up 0 bases and J gave up 13 bases; unmatched junction bases: 20. In DNA form, the CDR3 reads TGTGCCAGCAGCTTAGCTTTGTGGGACAGGGGAGCACTATTTTCAAGACTGTTTTTT. Translated, it gives CASSLALWDRGALFSRLFF.

The V and J genes are TRBV7-9 and TRBJ2-2; D uncertain. There are 13 residues in the CDR3. CDR1 is SEHNR, CDR2 FQNEAQ, per germline (reference sequence). The ends were cut back, 6 bases at V and 4 bases at J, with 9 bases in the middle. The CDR3 coding sequence is TGTGCCAGCAGTGCCGAGGTCACCGGGGAGCTGTTTTTT. Translating it yields CASSAEVTGELFF.

The rearrangement uses TRBV20-1 and TRBJ2-5, with D unclear. With 4 bases removed from V and 7 bases from J, the gap between germline ends came to 7 bases. In germline, CDR1 is DFQATT, CDR2 SNEGSKA (reference sequence). This CDR3 spans 10 amino acids. The CDR3 nucleotides read TGCAGTGCTAACTACGGGACCCAGTACTTC. Its translation: CSANYGTQYF.

The genes are TRBV2 and TRBJ2-3; the match to TRBD2 covers 10 bases. V shed 4 bases, J shed 3 bases, and the junction held 7 bases outside the gene matches. The germline V gene encodes CDR1 SNHLY and CDR2 FYNNEI. The CDR3 is 16 residues long. In nucleotides, the CDR3 is TGTGCCAGCAGTGTCAGCGGGGGGGCCGAAACAGATACGCAGTATTTT. Encoded protein: CASSVSGGAETDTQYF.

V and J are TRBV19 and TRBJ1-3, with TRBD1 matching 7 bases. With 5 bases clipped from V and 0 bases from J, the junction kept 7 bases outside the gene matches. CDR3 size: 16 residues. Germline V lookup: CDR1 LNHDA, CDR2 SQIVND (reference sequence). CDR3: CASSSLTGASGNTIYF. The CDR3 coding sequence is TGTGCCAGTAGTTCTCTTACAGGGGCCTCTGGAAACACCATATATTTT.

The chain carries TRBV19 and TRBJ2-1; 7 bases fit TRBD1. Trimming at V came to 6 bases and at J to 4 bases, leaving 6 bases not matched to a gene. CDR3 length: 14 residues. Germline assignment: CDR1 LNHDA and CDR2 SQIVND (reference sequence). This chain's CDR3 is CASRPGQLYNEQFF. For the CDR3, the DNA is TGTGCCAGTAGACCGGGACAGCTTTACAATGAGCAGTTCTTC.

The chain uses TRBV7-9 and TRBJ1-2; D remains unclear. The germline V and J ends were trimmed by 2 bases and 5 bases, with 9 bases remaining between them. This CDR3 is built from 13 residues. The germline CDR1 and CDR2 sequences are SEHNR and FQNEAQ (reference sequence). The CDR3 loop reads CASSLLPGYGYTF. CDR3 nucleotides: TGTGCCAGCAGCTTATTGCCGGGATATGGCTACACCTTC.

This chain links TRBV5-4 with TRBJ2-1; 10 nucleotides match TRBD2. The V and J ends lost 3 bases and 5 bases, in that order; junction bases with no gene match: 5. CDR1 SGHNT and CDR2 YYREEE come from the germline V gene (reference sequence). The CDR3 loop spans 15 amino acids. The CDR3 loop reads CASSSIAGGNNEQFF. CDR3 coding DNA: TGTGCCAGCAGCTCCATAGCGGGGGGCAACAATGAGCAGTTCTTC.

The CDR3 sequence: CASGTGGYSGDGYTF. CDR3 in DNA: TGTGCCAGCGGGACAGGGGGTTATTCGGGGGATGGCTACACCTTC. This sequence joins TRBV7-2 and TRBJ1-2, with 11 bases lining up with TRBD1. J lost 6 bases, V lost 8 bases, and 11 bases had no gene match. The CDR3 length is 15 residues. Germline V lookup: CDR1 SGHTA, CDR2 FQGNSA.

This clone was seen only once. This chain links TRBV5-1 with TRBJ1-2; 8 bases match TRBD1. V was clipped by 4 bases and J by 6 bases; unmatched bases: 8. The CDR3 is made up of 14 amino acids. Germline V gives CDR1 SGHRS, CDR2 YFSETQ. The CDR3 sequence is CASSPGQGQDGYTF. CDR3 coding DNA: TGCGCCAGCAGCCCTGGACAGGGACAGGATGGCTACACCTTC.

Only a few counts were recorded for this clone. The chain is built from TRBV6-5 and TRBJ2-7; no definite D call. Germline assignment: CDR1 MNHEY and CDR2 SVGAGI. V shed 7 bases and J shed 4 bases, with 8 bases lying between them. The CDR3 is 11 amino acids. The CDR3 reads CASKVEYEQYF. DNA of the CDR3: TGTGCCAGCAAGGTGGAGTACGAGCAGTACTTC.